Below are 14 T cell receptor beta chains sequenced from a single sample in a study of blood T cell repertoires in COVID-19. TCRdb keeps only in-frame clones here, not all; method: immunoSEQ multiplex PCR. Seen here are roughly 330,000 clones, more than 75% observed once, and the top ten hold under 5.5%. The sample taken for sequencing was PBMCs or T cells enriched from blood (not recorded which). These receptors came from a woman in her 30s who had recovered from COVID-19.

This clone turned up a few times. The chain recombines TRBV7-9 with TRBJ1-1; unclear D gene. The germline V gene encodes CDR1 SEHNR and CDR2 FQNEAQ (reference sequence). This CDR3 comprises 15 residues. Trimming removed 2 bases from V and 5 bases from J, with 15 bases in between. The CDR3 bases are TGTGCCAGCAGCTTAACGGAGGGTTTGGGAACTGAAGCTTTCTTT. Amino acids: CASSLTEGLGTEAFF.

The V call is TRBV29-1, the J call TRBJ2-1; TRBD2 aligns across 12 bases. The J segment lost 0 bases and the V segment lost 7 bases, leaving 7 bases of the junction unmatched. Germline CDR1 and CDR2: SQVTM and ANQGSEA. The CDR3 runs to 16 residues. Here the CDR3 reads CSGGLAGLSSYNEQFF. CDR3 sequence (DNA): TGCAGCGGGGGACTAGCGGGCTTGAGCTCCTACAATGAGCAGTTCTTC.

This chain links TRBV18 with TRBJ1-2; perhaps TRBD1 as D (5 bases). The V and J ends lost 3 bases and 4 bases respectively, with 12 bases between them. Looked up from germline, CDR1 is KGHSH and CDR2 is LQKENI. This CDR3 comprises 14 residues. The CDR3 DNA reads TGTGCCAGCTCACCGCCAAGACAGACCTATGGCTACACCTTC. Amino acids: CASSPPRQTYGYTF.

A few counts support this clone. V is TRBV28 and J is TRBJ1-1; D possibly corresponds to TRBD1 (5 bases). V lost 5 bases to trimming and J lost 8 bases, with 9 bases between them. In germline, CDR1 is MDHEN, CDR2 SYDVKM. CDR3 length equals 11 residues. The CDR3 DNA is TGTGCCAGCAGTCCTTACAGGGAAGCTTTCTTT. It yields the protein CASSPYREAFF.

V gene TRBV27 combines with J gene TRBJ1-1; D gene unclear. V lost 0 bases, J lost 2 bases, and 13 bases lay in between. The CDR3 is 16 residues long. CDR1 is MNHEY and CDR2 is SMNVEV in the germline V gene (reference sequence). The CDR3 coding sequence is TGTGCCAGCAGTTTATCGATACAGCCGGCTAACACTGAAGCTTTCTTT. Its protein is CASSLSIQPANTEAFF.

The chain recombines TRBV28 with TRBJ1-1; D gene uncertain. The CDR3 loop spans 13 amino acids. Germline CDR1 is MDHEN and CDR2 is SYDVKM. Trimming pared 2 bases from V and 1 base from J, leaving 5 bases between. This chain's CDR3 is CASSLHKNTEAFF. The DNA of the CDR3 is TGTGCCAGCAGTTTACACAAGAACACTGAAGCTTTCTTT.

CDR3 sequence (DNA): TGCGCCAGCAGCCAAGAGAGGACATCGAACACCGGGGAGCTGTTTTTT. As protein: CASSQERTSNTGELFF. The rearrangement joins TRBV4-3 to TRBJ2-2, with D possibly TRBD1 on 5 matching bases. The ends were cut back, 0 bases at V and 0 bases at J, with 8 bases in the middle. CDR3 length: 16 residues. Per germline, CDR1 LGHNA and CDR2 YSLEER.

This clone was observed once. The V call is TRBV28, the J call TRBJ1-2, with 7 positions matching TRBD1. Germline V lookup: CDR1 MDHEN, CDR2 SYDVKM. CDR3 size: 15 residues. V trimming: 2 bases; J trimming: 3 bases; junction bases outside the gene matches: 6. The CDR3 sequence is CASSLPPTGHYGYTF. Here the CDR3 DNA reads TGTGCCAGCAGTTTACCCCCGACAGGGCACTATGGCTACACCTTC.

This chain links TRBV7-8 with TRBJ1-2; tentatively, D is TRBD1 (5 bases). V was trimmed by 2 bases and J by 1 base, leaving 17 bases between them. CDR1 is SGHVS and CDR2 is FQNEAQ in the germline V gene. The CDR3 is made up of 17 amino acids. This CDR3 reads CASSLSFWHRSNYGYTF. DNA for the CDR3: TGTGCCAGCAGCTTATCCTTCTGGCACAGGAGTAACTATGGCTACACCTTC.

The chain links TRBV11-2 to TRBJ1-6; 8 bases agree with TRBD1. The CDR3 loop spans 17 amino acids. V gave up 5 bases and J gave up 8 bases; unmatched junction bases: 14. The V gene's germline CDR1 is SGHAT and CDR2 FQNNGV. The CDR3 protein is CASSVSGRDRPYSPLHF. The CDR3, as DNA: TGTGCCAGCAGCGTGAGCGGGCGGGACAGGCCCTATTCACCCCTCCACTTT.

In nucleotides, the CDR3 is TGTGCCAGCAGTTTTTCCGCGGGGTCCTCCTACGAGCAGTACTTC. Protein product: CASSFSAGSSYEQYF. This chain joins TRBV27 and TRBJ2-7, with D perhaps matching TRBD2 (6 bases). The CDR3 is 15 residues long. The V end lost 3 bases, the J end lost 0 bases, and 12 bases lay between the germline ends. CDR1 is MNHEY, CDR2 SMNVEV, per germline (reference sequence).

This clone was seen just once. The chain links TRBV10-3 to TRBJ2-2; D uncertain. Germline V gene lookup returns CDR1 ENHRY and CDR2 SYGVKD. Trimming cost V 8 bases and J 3 bases, with 10 bases left between them. The CDR3 has 13 residues. The CDR3 loop is CAIFGADTGELFF. CDR3 DNA: TGTGCCATCTTTGGCGCGGACACCGGGGAGCTGTTTTTT.

The J gene is TRBJ2-1, the V gene TRBV11-2; 14 nucleotides agree with TRBD2. Germline CDR1 reads SGHAT; CDR2 reads FQNNGV. Trimming cost V 1 base and J 6 bases; bases outside gene matches: 5. The CDR3 length is 17 residues. CDR3 in amino acids: CASSLGTSGGLTNEQFF. The CDR3 region has the DNA TGTGCCAGCAGCTTAGGGACTAGCGGGGGGTTAACCAATGAGCAGTTCTTC.

The CDR3 nucleotides are TGTGCCAGCGGTCGAAGGGACAGTTCACCAAAACTGTTTTTT. Protein product: CASGRRDSSPKLFF. The gene calls are TRBV27 and TRBJ1-4; 7 bases align to TRBD1. Germline lookup yields CDR1 MNHEY and CDR2 SMNVEV (reference sequence). J lost 10 bases, V lost 8 bases, and 13 bases had no gene match. The CDR3 has 14 amino acids.